This entry lists 12 T cell receptor beta chains sequenced from one sample in a study of blood T cell repertoires in COVID-19. Measured with immunoSEQ multiplex PCR; TCRdb has only the in-frame clones, and not every one. The sample holds about 100,000 clones; roughly 79% are singletons and the top ten take 9.5% to 13%. Sequencing was done on a sample of peripheral blood. Receptor source: a woman in her 70s with acute or convalescent COVID-19.

The CDR3 loop reads CASSLAQGAQGGYTF. The DNA of the CDR3 is TGTGCCAGCAGCTTAGCCCAGGGGGCGCAGGGTGGCTACACCTTC. This chain connects TRBV7-2 to TRBJ1-2; TRBD1 matches 8 bases. V dropped 0 bases and J dropped 7; count of bases not matched to a gene: 7. The CDR3 extends over 15 amino acids. Per the germline V gene, CDR1 is SGHTA and CDR2 is FQGNSA. Combining the CDR3 with reference TRBV7-2 and TRBJ1-2 gives the whole variable domain GAGVSQSPSNKVTEKGKDVELRCDPISGHTALYWYRQSLGQGLEFLIYFQGNSAPDKSGLPSDRFSAERTGGSVSTLTIQRTQQEDSAVYLCASSLAQGAQGGYTFGSGTRLTVV.

This clone was counted between two and nine times. This chain links TRBV6-4 with TRBJ2-5; 13 bases align to TRBD2. This CDR3 contains 16 residues. Germline CDR1 reads MRHNA; CDR2 reads SNTAGT. J lost 2 bases, V lost 2 bases, and 2 bases had no gene match. The CDR3 spells CASSDILAGGQETQYF. The DNA of the CDR3 is TGTGCCAGCAGTGACATACTAGCGGGGGGGCAAGAGACCCAGTACTTC.

The chain recombines TRBV5-7 with TRBJ1-5; D is unresolved. TRBV5-7 is annotated as an ORF whose role is uncertain. V lost 4 bases and J lost 2, with 7 bases in between. The CDR3 consists of 13 residues. CDR3 sequence (DNA): TGTGCCAGCAGCCCCCGGGGCAATCAGCCCCAGCATTTT. Encoded protein: CASSPRGNQPQHF.

The chain has TRBV29-1 and TRBJ1-4, with 7 bases that match TRBD1. The V and J ends lost 0 bases and 3 bases, in that order; junction bases with no gene match: 4. There are 15 residues in the CDR3. Germline V lookup: CDR1 SQVTM, CDR2 ANQGSEA. This CDR3 reads CSVEDPTGPNEKLFF. The DNA of the CDR3 is TGCAGCGTTGAAGATCCGACAGGGCCTAATGAAAAACTGTTTTTT.

This sequence joins TRBV2 and TRBJ2-1, with 11 bases matching TRBD1. Germline V lookup: CDR1 SNHLY, CDR2 FYNNEI. The CDR3 spans 16 residues. V trimming: 2 bases; J trimming: 7 bases; junction bases outside the gene matches: 7. Here the CDR3 reads CASSEQRDRGWNEQFF. The CDR3 nucleotides are TGTGCCAGCAGTGAACAACGGGACAGGGGGTGGAATGAGCAGTTCTTC.

This chain joins TRBV6-5 and TRBJ1-2; D perhaps matches TRBD1 (5 bases). The CDR3 has 13 residues. The germline CDR1 and CDR2 sequences are MNHEY and SVGAGI. V was pared by 2 bases and J by 8 bases, with 12 bases between. The CDR3 region has the DNA TGTGCCAGCAGTTACCAGGGACTTAACGGCTACACCTTC. Its translation is CASSYQGLNGYTF.

This chain connects TRBV18 to TRBJ1-2; no clear D gene. The CDR3 is 14 amino acids. The ends were cut back, 2 bases at V and 11 bases at J, with 18 bases in the middle. Per germline, CDR1 KGHSH and CDR2 LQKENI. The CDR3 here is CASSPEGPPFEYTF. CDR3 DNA sequence: TGTGCCAGCTCACCAGAGGGTCCCCCTTTTGAGTACACCTTC.

The V call is TRBV4-1, the J call TRBJ2-2, with no clear D. Germline assignment: CDR1 MGHRA and CDR2 YSYEKL. V lost 0 bases to trimming and J lost 8 bases, with 10 bases between them. The CDR3 consists of 14 residues. The CDR3 bases are TGCGCCAGCAGCCAAGAAAATCCCCCTGGGGAGCTGTTTTTT. Its translation is CASSQENPPGELFF.

This clone showed up just once. The chain employs TRBV9 and TRBJ1-4; D ambiguous. The germline gives CDR1 SGDLS, CDR2 YYNGEE. The CDR3 spans 15 residues. The germline V and J ends were trimmed by 3 bases and 2 bases, with 11 bases remaining between them. CDR3 sequence: CASSGAQATNEKLFF. Written as DNA, the CDR3 is TGTGCCAGCAGCGGTGCCCAGGCCACTAATGAAAAACTGTTTTTT.

This clone was seen only once. This specimen includes other DNA sequences encoding the same CDR3. This chain links TRBV18 with TRBJ2-2, with D unclear. V gave up 3 bases and J gave up 1 base, with 6 bases separating them. The germline V gene has CDR1 KGHSH and CDR2 LQKENI. This CDR3 spans 14 amino acids. The CDR3: CASSPGLNTGELFF. Written as DNA, the CDR3 is TGTGCCAGCTCACCGGGCCTGAACACCGGGGAGCTGTTTTTT.

This chain links TRBV10-3 with TRBJ2-7, with 10 bases identical to TRBD1. The CDR3 runs to 16 residues. J lost 5 bases, V lost 3 bases, and 10 bases had no gene match. Per the germline V gene, CDR1 is ENHRY and CDR2 is SYGVKD. The CDR3 sequence: CAISEGPGQGRHEQYF. The CDR3 DNA is TGTGCCATCAGTGAAGGACCGGGACAGGGGCGGCACGAGCAGTACTTC.

The chain employs TRBV7-9 and TRBJ2-5; TRBD2 matches at 7 bases. V was pared by 2 bases and J by 4 bases, with 1 base of the junction left unmatched. Germline lookup yields CDR1 SEHNR and CDR2 FQNEAQ (reference sequence). CDR3 size: 13 residues. CDR3: CASSLPGGETQYF. CDR3 sequence (DNA): TGTGCCAGCAGCTTACCGGGGGGAGAGACCCAGTACTTC.